This T cell receptor beta chain stems from a study of T cell responses to AZD1222 COVID-19 vaccine. Whole-study findings and limits: Clonal diversity was possibly underestimated, and white British individuals and females predominated among donors.

Analysis merged second doses at about 4 or about 12 weeks. TCRdb's copy holds only in-frame clones and misses some; the assay was immunoSEQ multiplex PCR. The sample gives about 140,000 clones, approximately 90% of which show up once; more than 3% is in the top ten. Germline CDR1 reads MDHEN; CDR2 reads SYDVKM. The V end lost 10 bases, the J end lost 5 bases, and 17 bases lay between the germline ends. CDR3 size: 13 residues. Regarding this clone: Its antigen is not identified.

The chain employs TRBV28 and TRBJ1-2; D is possibly TRBD1 (5 bases). This specimen was peripheral blood, taken 28 days after the second AZD1222 dose. This clonotype was obtained from an adult who received the AZD1222 COVID-19 vaccine. CDR3 protein: CATPERGGYGYTF. In DNA form, the CDR3 reads TGTGCCACCCCGGAGAGGGGAGGGTATGGCTACACCTTC.